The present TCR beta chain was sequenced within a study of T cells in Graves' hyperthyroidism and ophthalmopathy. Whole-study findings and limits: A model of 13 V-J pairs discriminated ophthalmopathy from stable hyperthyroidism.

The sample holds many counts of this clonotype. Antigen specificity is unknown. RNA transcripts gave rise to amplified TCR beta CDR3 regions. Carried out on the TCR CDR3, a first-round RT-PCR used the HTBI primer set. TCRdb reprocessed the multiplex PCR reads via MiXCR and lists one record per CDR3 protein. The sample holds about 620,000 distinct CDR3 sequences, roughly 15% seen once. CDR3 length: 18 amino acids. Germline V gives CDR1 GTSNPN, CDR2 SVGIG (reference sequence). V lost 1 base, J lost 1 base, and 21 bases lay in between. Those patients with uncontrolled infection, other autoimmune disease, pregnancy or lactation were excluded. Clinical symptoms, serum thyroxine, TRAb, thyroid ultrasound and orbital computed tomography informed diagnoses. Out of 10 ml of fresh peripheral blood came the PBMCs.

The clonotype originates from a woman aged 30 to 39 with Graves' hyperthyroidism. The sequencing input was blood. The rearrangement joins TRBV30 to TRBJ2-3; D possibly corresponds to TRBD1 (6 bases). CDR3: CAWSGGQKKVSGTDTQYF. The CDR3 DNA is TGTGCCTGGAGTGGCGGACAGAAGAAAGTTTCTGGCACAGATACGCAGTATTTT.